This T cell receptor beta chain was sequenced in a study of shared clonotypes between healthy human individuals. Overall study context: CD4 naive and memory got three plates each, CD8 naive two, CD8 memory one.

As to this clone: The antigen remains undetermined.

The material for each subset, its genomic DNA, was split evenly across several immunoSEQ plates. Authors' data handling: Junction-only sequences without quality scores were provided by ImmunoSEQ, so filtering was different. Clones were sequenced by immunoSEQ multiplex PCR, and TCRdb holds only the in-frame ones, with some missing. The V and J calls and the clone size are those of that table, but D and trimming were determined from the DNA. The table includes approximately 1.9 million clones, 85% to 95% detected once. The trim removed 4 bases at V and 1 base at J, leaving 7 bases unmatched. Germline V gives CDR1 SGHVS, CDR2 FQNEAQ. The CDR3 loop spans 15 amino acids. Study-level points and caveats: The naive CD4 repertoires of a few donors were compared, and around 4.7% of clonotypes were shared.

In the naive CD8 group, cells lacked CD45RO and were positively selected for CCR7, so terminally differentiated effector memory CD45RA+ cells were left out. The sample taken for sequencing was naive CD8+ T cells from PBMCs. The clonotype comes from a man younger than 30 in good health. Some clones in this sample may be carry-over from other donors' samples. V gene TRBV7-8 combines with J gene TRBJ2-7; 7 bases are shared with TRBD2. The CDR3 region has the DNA TGTGCCAGCAGCTCTAGACTAGCCCCGTCCTACGAGCAGTACTTC. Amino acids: CASSSRLAPSYEQYF.